This T cell receptor (beta chain) comes out of a study of shared clonotypes between healthy human individuals. Study-wide background: Ranging from 18 to 49 in age, donors were two women and a few men. Study-level results: The authors sampled blood alone, and tissue repertoires likely differ.

In unsorted samples, genomic DNA was obtained using around 100 million PBMCs. Sequencing was performed with immunoSEQ multiplex PCR; in TCRdb, only in-frame clones are kept and a portion is missing. The sample shows about 490,000 clones, approximately 80% of them seen only once. This clone has a handful of counts. As yet, its antigen is unknown. This CDR3 contains 16 residues. Germline CDR1 MDHEN, CDR2 SYDVKM. V was shortened by 6 bases and J by 2 bases, with 20 bases between the two germline ends. The sample was PBMCs. V usage is TRBV28 and J usage is TRBJ2-7, with D possibly being TRBD1 (6 bases). This TCR derives from a woman aged 40 to 55 in good health. Some clones in this sample may be carry-over from other donors' samples. The CDR3 DNA sequence: TGTGCCAGCAGCCTTCAGACGGACAGTACGACCTACGAGCAGTACTTC. It specifies CASSLQTDSTTYEQYF.